This T cell receptor (beta chain) appears in the sequencing data of a study of PD-1 blockade in classical Hodgkin lymphoma. Time point specified: newly diagnosed, previously untreated cHL patient sample. Germline trimming cut 4 bases from V and 7 bases from J; bases unmatched to any gene: 11. The CDR3 totals 15 residues. The germline V gene encodes CDR1 MGHRA and CDR2 YSYEKL. Profiling relied on immunoSEQ multiplex PCR, and the TCRdb table lists in-frame clones only, not all of them. This table holds approximately 31,000 clones, under 95% found once. The chain links TRBV4-1 to TRBJ2-5; 8 positions agree with TRBD1. This TCR came from a human donor with classical Hodgkin lymphoma. Sequenced sample: peripheral blood mononuclear cells (PBMCs). For the CDR3, the DNA is TGCGCCAGCAGCCCCCAGGGGGCAGGGATGGGGACCCAGTACTTC. Amino acids: CASSPQGAGMGTQYF.